This T cell receptor (beta chain) was sequenced for a study of long-term antiretroviral therapy in people with HIV. Points from the study as a whole: Patients on ART gained diversity, which nonetheless stayed below transplant donor controls. Repertoire composition at all time points was dominated by clones that had expanded before ART.

HIV-positive participants all received treatment in the United States. CDR3 length equals 15 residues. CDR1 is MRHNA, CDR2 SNTAGT, per germline. V lost 5 bases and J lost 2; bases outside the gene matches: 4. Sequencing used immunoSEQ v3.0 at survey level. Sequencing was directed toward 40,000-50,000 T-cell genomes in each sample. Sequencing used immunoSEQ multiplex PCR; TCRdb keeps in-frame clones, though not all of them. Here the sample spans 32,000 or so clones, around 85% being singletons. Points on this clone: The antigen is not known.

V gene TRBV6-4 combines with J gene TRBJ2-1; 9 bases line up with TRBD1. Here the sequenced sample was unsorted PBMCs, taken approximately 3.3 years after starting antiretroviral therapy. This clonotype was obtained from a young man with HIV. CDR3: CASSPGTGTYNEQFF. CDR3 DNA sequence: TGTGCCAGCAGTCCCGGGACAGGGACCTACAATGAGCAGTTCTTC.